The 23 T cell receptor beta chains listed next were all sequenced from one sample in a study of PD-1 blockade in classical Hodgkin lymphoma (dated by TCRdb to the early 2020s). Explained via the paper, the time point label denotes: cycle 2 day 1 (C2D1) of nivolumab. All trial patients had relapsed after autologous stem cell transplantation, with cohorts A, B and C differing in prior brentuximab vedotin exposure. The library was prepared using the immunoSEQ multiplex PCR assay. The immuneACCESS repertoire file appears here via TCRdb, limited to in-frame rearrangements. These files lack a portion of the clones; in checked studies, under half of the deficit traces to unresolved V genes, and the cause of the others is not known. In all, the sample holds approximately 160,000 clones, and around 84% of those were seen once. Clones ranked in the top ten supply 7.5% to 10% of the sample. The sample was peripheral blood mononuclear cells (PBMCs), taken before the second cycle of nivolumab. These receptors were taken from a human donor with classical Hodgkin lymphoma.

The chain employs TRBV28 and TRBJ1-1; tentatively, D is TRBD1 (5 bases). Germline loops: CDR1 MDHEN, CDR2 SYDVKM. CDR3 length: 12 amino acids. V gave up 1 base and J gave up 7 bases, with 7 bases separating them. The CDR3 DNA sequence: TGTGCCAGCAGTTTATCTAGGGGTGAAGCTTTCTTT. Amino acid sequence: CASSLSRGEAFF.

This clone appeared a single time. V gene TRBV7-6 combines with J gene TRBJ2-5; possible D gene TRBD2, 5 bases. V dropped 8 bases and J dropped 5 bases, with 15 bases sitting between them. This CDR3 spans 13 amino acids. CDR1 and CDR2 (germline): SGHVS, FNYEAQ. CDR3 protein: CASVASLLETQYF. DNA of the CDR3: TGTGCCAGCGTGGCTAGCCTGCTGGAGACCCAGTACTTC.

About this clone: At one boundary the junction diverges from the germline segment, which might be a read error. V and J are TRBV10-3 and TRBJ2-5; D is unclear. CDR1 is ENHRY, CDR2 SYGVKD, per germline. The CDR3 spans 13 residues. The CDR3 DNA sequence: TGTGCCAGCAGTGAAGTCTCACAAGAGACCCAGTACTTC. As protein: CASSEVSQETQYF.

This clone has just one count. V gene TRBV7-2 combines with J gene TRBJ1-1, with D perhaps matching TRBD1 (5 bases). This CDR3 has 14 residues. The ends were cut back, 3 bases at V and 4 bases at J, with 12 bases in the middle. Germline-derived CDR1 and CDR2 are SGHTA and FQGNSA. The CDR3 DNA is TGTGCCAGCAGCTTTAACAGGTTCGGCACTGAAGCTTTCTTT. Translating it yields CASSFNRFGTEAFF.

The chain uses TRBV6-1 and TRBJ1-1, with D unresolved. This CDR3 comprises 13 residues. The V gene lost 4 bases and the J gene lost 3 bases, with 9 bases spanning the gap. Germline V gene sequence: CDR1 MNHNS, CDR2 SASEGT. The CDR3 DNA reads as TGTGCCAGCAGTGCTGAGGACTACACTGAAGCTTTCTTT. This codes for CASSAEDYTEAFF.

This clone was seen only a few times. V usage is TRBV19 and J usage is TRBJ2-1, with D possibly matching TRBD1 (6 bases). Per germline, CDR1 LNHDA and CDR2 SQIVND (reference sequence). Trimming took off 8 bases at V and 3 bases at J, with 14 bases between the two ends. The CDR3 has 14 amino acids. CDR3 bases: TGTGCCAGTCGCCAAGGGGGAAGCTACAATGAGCAGTTCTTC. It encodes CASRQGGSYNEQFF.

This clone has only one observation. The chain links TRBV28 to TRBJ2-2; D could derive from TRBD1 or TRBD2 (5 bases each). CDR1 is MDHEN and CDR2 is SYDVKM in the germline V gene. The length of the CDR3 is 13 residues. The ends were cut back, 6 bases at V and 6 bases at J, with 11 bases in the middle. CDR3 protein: CASSLGRPGELFF. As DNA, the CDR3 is TGTGCCAGCAGCCTGGGACGTCCCGGGGAGCTGTTTTTT. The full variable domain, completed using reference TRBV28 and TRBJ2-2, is DVKVTQSSRYLVKRTGEKVFLECVQDMDHENMFWYRQDPGLGLRLIYFSYDVKMKEKGDIPEGYSVSREKKERFSLILESASTNQTSMYLCASSLGRPGELFFGEGSRLTVL.

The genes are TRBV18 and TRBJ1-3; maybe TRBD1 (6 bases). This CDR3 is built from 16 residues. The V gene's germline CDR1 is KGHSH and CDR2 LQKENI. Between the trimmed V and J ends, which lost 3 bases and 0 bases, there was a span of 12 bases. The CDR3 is CASSPITGYSGNTIYF. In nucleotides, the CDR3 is TGTGCCAGCTCACCTATTACAGGGTACTCTGGAAACACCATATATTTT.

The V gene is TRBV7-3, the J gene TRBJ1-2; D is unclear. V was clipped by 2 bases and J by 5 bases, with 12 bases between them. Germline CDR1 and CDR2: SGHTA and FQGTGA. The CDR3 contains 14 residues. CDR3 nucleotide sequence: TGTGCCAGCAGCTTAGCCCTGGGAGAGTATGGCTACACCTTC. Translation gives CASSLALGEYGYTF.

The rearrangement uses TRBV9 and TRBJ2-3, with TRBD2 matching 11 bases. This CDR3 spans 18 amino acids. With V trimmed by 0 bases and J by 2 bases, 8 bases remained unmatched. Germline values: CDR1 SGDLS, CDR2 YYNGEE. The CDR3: CASSVDGSGRAVTDTQYF. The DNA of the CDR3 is TGTGCCAGCAGCGTAGACGGTAGCGGGAGGGCCGTCACAGATACGCAGTATTTT.

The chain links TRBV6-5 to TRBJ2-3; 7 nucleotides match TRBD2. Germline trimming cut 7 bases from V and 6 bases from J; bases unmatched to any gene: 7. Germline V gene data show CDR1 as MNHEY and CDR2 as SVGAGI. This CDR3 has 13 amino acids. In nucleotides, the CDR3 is TGTGCCAGCATGCGGGAGTCAGCGGATACGCAGTATTTT. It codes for CASMRESADTQYF.

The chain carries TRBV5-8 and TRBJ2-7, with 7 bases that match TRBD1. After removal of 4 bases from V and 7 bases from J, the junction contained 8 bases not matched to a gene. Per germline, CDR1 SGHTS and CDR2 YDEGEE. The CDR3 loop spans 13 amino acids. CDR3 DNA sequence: TGTGCCAGCAGCGCGGACAGGAGAGGGGAGCAGTACTTC. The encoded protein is CASSADRRGEQYF. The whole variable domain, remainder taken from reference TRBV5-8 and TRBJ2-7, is EAGVTQSPTHLIKTRGQQATLRCSPISGHTSVYWYQQALGLGLQFLLWYDEGEERNRGNFPPRFSGRQFPNYSSELNVNALELEDSALYLCASSADRRGEQYFGPGTRLTVT.

DNA of the CDR3: TGTGCCAGCAGTCTCGGGACTCCCACAGATACGCAGTATTTT. Translating gives CASSLGTPTDTQYF. The genes are TRBV6-6 and TRBJ2-3, with TRBD2 as a possible D gene (6 bases). From germline, CDR1 is MNHNY and CDR2 SVGAGI (reference sequence). This CDR3 region has 14 residues. V was clipped by 5 bases and J by 2 bases, with 11 bases between them.

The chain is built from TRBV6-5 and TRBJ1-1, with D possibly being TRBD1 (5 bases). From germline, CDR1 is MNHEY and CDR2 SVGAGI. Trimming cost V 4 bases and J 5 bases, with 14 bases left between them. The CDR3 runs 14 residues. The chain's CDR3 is CASSLRTPWTEAFF. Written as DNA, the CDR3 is TGTGCCAGCAGTTTGCGGACACCTTGGACTGAAGCTTTCTTT.

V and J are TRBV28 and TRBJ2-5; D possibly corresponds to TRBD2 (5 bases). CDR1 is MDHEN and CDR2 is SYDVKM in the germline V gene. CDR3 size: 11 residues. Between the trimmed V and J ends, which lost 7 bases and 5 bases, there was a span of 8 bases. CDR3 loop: CASTTGETQYF. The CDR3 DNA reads TGTGCCAGCACCACGGGGGAGACCCAGTACTTC.

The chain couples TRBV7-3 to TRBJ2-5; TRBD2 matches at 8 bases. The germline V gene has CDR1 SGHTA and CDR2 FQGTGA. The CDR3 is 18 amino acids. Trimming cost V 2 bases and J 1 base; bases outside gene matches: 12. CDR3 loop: CASSLGFMGLAGQETQYF. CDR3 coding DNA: TGTGCCAGCAGCTTAGGTTTTATGGGTCTAGCGGGCCAAGAGACCCAGTACTTC.

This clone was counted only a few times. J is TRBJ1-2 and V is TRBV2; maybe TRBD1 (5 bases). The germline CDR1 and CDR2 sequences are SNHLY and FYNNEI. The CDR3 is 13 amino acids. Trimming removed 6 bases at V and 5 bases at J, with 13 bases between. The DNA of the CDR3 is TGTGCCAGCAGCGGAGAATCAGGGTATGGCTACACCTTC. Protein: CASSGESGYGYTF.

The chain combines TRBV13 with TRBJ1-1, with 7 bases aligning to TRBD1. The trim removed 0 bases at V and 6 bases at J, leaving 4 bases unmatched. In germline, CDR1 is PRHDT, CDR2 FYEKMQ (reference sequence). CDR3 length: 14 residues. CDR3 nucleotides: TGTGCCAGCAGCTTAGGGACAGGGTTCCCTGAAGCTTTCTTT. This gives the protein CASSLGTGFPEAFF. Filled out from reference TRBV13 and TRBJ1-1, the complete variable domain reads AAGVIQSPRHLIKEKRETATLKCYPIPRHDTVYWYQQGPGQDPQFLISFYEKMQSDKGSIPDRFSAQQFSDYHSELNMSSLELGDSALYFCASSLGTGFPEAFFGQGTRLTVV.

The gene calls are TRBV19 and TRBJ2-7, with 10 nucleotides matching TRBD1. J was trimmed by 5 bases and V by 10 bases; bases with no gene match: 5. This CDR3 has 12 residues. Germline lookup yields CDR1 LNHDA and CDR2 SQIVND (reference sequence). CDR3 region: CAISDRGNEQYF. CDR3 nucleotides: TGTGCCATTTCGGACAGGGGGAACGAGCAGTACTTC.

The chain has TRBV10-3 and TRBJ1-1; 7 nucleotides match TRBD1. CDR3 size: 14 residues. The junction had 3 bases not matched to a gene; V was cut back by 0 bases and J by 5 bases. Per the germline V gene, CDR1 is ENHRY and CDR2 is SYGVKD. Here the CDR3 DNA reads TGTGCCATCAGTGAGTCGAGGGGGCAGACTGAAGCTTTCTTT. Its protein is CAISESRGQTEAFF.

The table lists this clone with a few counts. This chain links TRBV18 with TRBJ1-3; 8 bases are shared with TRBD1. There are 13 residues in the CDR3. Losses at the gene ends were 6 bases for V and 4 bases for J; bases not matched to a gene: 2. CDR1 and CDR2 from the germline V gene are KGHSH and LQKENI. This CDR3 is CASSTGAGNTIYF. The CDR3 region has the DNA TGTGCCAGCTCGACAGGGGCCGGAAACACCATATATTTT.

The CDR3 sequence is CASSAGTFMNTEAFF. The CDR3 DNA reads TGTGCCAGCAGCGCCGGGACCTTCATGAACACTGAAGCTTTCTTT. The J gene is TRBJ1-1, the V gene TRBV6-5, with a possible D match to TRBD1 (5 bases). Trimming took 6 bases from V and 0 from J, leaving 14 bases between them. Germline V lookup: CDR1 MNHEY, CDR2 SVGAGI. The CDR3 consists of 15 residues.

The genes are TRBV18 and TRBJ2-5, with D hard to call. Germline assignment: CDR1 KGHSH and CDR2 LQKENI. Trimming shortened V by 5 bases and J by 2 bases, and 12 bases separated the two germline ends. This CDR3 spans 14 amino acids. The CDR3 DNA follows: TGTGCCAGCTCATCCCCCTCAGGTCAAGAGACCCAGTACTTC. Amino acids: CASSSPSGQETQYF. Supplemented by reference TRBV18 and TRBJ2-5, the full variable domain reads NAGVMQNPRHLVRRRGQEARLRCSPMKGHSHVYWYRQLPEEGLKFMVYLQKENIIDESGMPKERFSAEFPKEGPSILRIQQVVRGDSAAYFCASSSPSGQETQYFGPGTRLLVL.